This T cell receptor (beta chain) was captured in a study of T cell changes during pregnancy in multiple sclerosis. V shed 0 bases and J 2 bases; nucleotides not matched to a gene: 5. CDR1 is MGHRA and CDR2 is YSYEKL in the germline V gene. The CDR3 totals 16 residues. Some clones are missing from TCRdb's copy, which holds only in-frame ones; the method was immunoSEQ multiplex PCR. The top ten hold roughly 5% of the sample, which has roughly 38,000 clones, roughly 90% seen once. The count of this clone is one. This clonotype was sampled from a female donor in good health, enrolled as a control in a pregnancy study. The V gene is TRBV4-1, the J gene TRBJ2-3, with TRBD2 identical over 7 bases. The sample here was peripheral blood, taken in the third trimester of pregnancy. CDR3 sequence: CASSQDQAGNTDTQYF. DNA of the CDR3: TGCGCCAGCAGCCAAGATCAAGCGGGAAACACAGATACGCAGTATTTT.